This T cell receptor (beta chain) was recovered during a study of metastatic and nonmetastatic thyroid tumors. About the research overall: Samples came from malignant and benign thyroid patients, and repertoires were compared across blood and tumor or nodule tissue. Study findings and constraints: In both blood and tumor samples, TCR beta diversity was reported significantly higher for malignant than benign nodules.

This clone was observed at least ten times. What it recognizes is unknown. Patients had received no treatment of any kind before thyroid surgery. Original analysis: Variation in CDR3 across clinicopathological groups served as the basis for constructing a distant-metastasis classifier in papillary thyroid cancer. MiXCR re-clonotyped the PCR reads for TCRdb. TCRdb, rather than the study authors, made the V and J calls. The sample includes around 52,000 clones, 25% to 30% of them seen just once. Germline values: CDR1 ENHRY, CDR2 SYGVKD. Between the trimmed V and J ends, which lost 6 bases and 1 base, there was a span of 18 bases. This CDR3 spans 16 amino acids.

The clonotype was recovered from a female donor with papillary thyroid cancer or a benign thyroid nodule (not recorded which). Some clones in this sample may be carry-over from other donors' samples. The rearrangement joins TRBV10-3 to TRBJ1-2, with a weak D call TRBD1 (5 bases). Source material: blood. The CDR3 sequence: CAIRPAGRDFNYGYTF. DNA for the CDR3: TGTGCCATCAGGCCGGCGGGCAGGGACTTTAACTATGGCTACACCTTC.